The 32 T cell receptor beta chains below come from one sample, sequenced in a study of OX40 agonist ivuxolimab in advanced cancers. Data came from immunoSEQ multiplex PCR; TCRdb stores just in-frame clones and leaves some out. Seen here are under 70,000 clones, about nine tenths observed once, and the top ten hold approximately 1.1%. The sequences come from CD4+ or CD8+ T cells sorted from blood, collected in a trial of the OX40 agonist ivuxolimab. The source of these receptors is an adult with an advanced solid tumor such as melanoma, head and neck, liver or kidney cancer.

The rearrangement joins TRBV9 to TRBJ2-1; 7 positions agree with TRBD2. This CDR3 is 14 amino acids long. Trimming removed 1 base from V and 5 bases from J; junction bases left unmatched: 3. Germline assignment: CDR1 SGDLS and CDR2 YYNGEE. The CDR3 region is CASSVNLADNEQFF. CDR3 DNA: TGTGCCAGCAGCGTAAATCTAGCGGACAATGAGCAGTTCTTC.

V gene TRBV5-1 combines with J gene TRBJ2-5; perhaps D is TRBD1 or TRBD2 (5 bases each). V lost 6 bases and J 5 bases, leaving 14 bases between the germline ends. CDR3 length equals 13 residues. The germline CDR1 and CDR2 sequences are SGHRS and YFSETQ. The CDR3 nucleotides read TGCGCCAGCAACTGGGACCAGCAGGAGACCCAGTACTTC. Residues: CASNWDQQETQYF.

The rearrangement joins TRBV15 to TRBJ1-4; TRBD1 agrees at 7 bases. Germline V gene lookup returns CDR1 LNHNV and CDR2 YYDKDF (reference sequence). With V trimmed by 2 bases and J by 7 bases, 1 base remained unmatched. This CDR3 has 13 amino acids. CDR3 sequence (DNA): TGTGCCACCAGCAGACAGGGGGGTGAAAAACTGTTTTTT. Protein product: CATSRQGGEKLFF.

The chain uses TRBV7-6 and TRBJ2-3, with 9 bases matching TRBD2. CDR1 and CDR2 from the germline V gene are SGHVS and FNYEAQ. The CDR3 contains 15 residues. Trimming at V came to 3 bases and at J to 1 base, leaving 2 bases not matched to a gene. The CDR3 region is CASSLGGRGTDTQYF. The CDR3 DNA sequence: TGTGCCAGCAGCTTGGGCGGGAGGGGCACAGATACGCAGTATTTT.

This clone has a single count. This chain's CDR3 is CASSSKDRGSPYEQYF. The CDR3 coding sequence is TGTGCCAGCAGCTCGAAGGACAGGGGGAGTCCCTACGAGCAGTACTTC. The chain employs TRBV7-2 and TRBJ2-7; TRBD1 aligns across 10 bases. Losses at the gene ends were 4 bases for V and 2 bases for J; bases not matched to a gene: 8. The CDR3 loop spans 16 amino acids. The germline V gene has CDR1 SGHTA and CDR2 FQGNSA.

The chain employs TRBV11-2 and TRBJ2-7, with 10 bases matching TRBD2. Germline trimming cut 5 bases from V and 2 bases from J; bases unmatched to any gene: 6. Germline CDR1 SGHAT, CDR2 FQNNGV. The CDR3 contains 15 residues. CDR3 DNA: TGTGCCAGCAGCCCCGGGACTAGCGCGACCTACGAGCAGTACTTC. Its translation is CASSPGTSATYEQYF.

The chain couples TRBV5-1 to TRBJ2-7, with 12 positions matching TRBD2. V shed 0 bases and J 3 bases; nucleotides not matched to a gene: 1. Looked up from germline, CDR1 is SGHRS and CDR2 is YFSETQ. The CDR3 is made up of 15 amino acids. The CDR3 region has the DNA TGCGCCAGCAGCTTGGGGACTAGCGGGATCTACGAGCAGTACTTC. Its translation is CASSLGTSGIYEQYF.

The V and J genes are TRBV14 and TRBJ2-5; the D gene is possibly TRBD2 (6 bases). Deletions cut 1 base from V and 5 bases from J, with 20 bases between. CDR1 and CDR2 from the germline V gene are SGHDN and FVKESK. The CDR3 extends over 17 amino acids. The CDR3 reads CASSQGPPARDAETQYF. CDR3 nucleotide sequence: TGTGCCAGCAGCCAAGGCCCGCCGGCGCGGGACGCGGAGACCCAGTACTTC.

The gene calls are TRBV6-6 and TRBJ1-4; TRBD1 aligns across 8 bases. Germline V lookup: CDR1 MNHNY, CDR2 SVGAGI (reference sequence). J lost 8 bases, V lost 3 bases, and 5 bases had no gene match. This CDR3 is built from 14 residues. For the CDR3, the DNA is TGTGCCAGCAGTTATGGACAGGGAGTCGAAAAACTGTTTTTT. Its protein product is CASSYGQGVEKLFF.

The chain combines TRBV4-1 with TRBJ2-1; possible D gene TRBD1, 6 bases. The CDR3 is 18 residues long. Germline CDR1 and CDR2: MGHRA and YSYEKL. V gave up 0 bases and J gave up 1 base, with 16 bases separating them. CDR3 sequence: CASSQDGARGGSYNEQFF. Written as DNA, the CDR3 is TGCGCCAGCAGCCAAGATGGGGCCAGGGGCGGATCCTACAATGAGCAGTTCTTC.

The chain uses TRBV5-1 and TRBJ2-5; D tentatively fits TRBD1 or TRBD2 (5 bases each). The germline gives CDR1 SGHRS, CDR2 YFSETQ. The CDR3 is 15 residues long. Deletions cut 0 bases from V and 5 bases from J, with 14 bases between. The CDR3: CASSLESGAGETQYF. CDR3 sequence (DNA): TGCGCCAGCAGCTTGGAGTCCGGGGCCGGGGAGACCCAGTACTTC.

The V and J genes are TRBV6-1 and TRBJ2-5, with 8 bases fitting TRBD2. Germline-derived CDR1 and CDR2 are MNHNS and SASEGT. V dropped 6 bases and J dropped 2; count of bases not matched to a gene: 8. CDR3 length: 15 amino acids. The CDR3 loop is CASRPVLAGQETQYF. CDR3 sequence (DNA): TGTGCCAGCAGACCCGTCCTAGCGGGTCAAGAGACCCAGTACTTC.

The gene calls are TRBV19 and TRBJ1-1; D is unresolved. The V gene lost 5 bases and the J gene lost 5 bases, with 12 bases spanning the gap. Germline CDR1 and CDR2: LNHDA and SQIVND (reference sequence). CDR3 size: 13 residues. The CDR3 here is CASSWARETEAFF. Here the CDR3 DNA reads TGTGCCAGTAGTTGGGCCCGGGAAACTGAAGCTTTCTTT.

CDR3 nucleotides: TGTGCCAGTTCCAACAGGGGTGTCGAGCAGTACTTC. Protein sequence: CASSNRGVEQYF. The V gene is TRBV19, the J gene TRBJ2-7; 7 bases agree with TRBD1. J was trimmed by 6 bases and V by 8 bases; bases with no gene match: 7. Germline CDR1 reads LNHDA; CDR2 reads SQIVND (reference sequence). This CDR3 spans 12 amino acids.

CDR3 coding DNA: TGCAGCGTTGTCGGGCAGGGGAACACTGAAGCTTTCTTT. Its translation is CSVVGQGNTEAFF. The rearrangement joins TRBV29-1 to TRBJ1-1; maybe TRBD1 (5 bases). Trimming stripped 4 bases from V and 1 base from J, with 10 bases between. The CDR3 extends over 13 amino acids. The germline V gene has CDR1 SQVTM and CDR2 ANQGSEA.

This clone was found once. CDR3 sequence: CASSFPGTDFFYGYTF. CDR3 DNA sequence: TGTGCCAGTAGTTTCCCGGGGACAGACTTCTTCTATGGCTACACCTTC. V usage is TRBV19 and J usage is TRBJ1-2; TRBD1 agrees at 7 bases. The CDR3 has 16 residues. J gave up 4 bases and V 5 bases, and 13 bases lay outside the gene matches. Germline V lookup: CDR1 LNHDA, CDR2 SQIVND (reference sequence).

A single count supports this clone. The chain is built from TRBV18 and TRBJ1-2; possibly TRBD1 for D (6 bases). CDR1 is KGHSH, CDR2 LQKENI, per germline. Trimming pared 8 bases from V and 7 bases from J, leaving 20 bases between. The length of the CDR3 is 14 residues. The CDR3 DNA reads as TGTGCCAGCCACCCCAGGGGTGGGGATGTTGGCTACACCTTC. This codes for CASHPRGGDVGYTF.

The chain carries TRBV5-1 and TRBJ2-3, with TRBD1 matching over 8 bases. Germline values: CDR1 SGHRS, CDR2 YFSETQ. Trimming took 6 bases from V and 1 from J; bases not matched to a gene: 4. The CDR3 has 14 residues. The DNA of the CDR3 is TGCGCCAGCAACAGGGGGATTGGCACAGATACGCAGTATTTT. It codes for CASNRGIGTDTQYF. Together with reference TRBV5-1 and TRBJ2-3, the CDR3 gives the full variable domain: KAGVTQTPRYLIKTRGQQVTLSCSPISGHRSVSWYQQTPGQGLQFLFEYFSETQRNKGNFPGRFSGRQFSNSRSEMNVSTLELGDSALYLCASNRGIGTDTQYFGPGTRLTVL.

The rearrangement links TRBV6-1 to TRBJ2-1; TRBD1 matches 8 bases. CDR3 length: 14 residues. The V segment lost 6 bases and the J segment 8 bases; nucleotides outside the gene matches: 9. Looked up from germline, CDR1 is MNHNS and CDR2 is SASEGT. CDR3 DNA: TGTGCCAGCAGCCCAGGGGGCAATAAGGATGAGCAGTTCTTC. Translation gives CASSPGGNKDEQFF.

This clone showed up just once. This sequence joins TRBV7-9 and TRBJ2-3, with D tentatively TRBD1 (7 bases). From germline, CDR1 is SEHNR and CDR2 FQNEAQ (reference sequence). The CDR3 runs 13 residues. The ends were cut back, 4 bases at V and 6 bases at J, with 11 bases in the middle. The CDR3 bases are TGTGCCAGCAGCTCAGGGGGGACCGATACGCAGTATTTT. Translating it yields CASSSGGTDTQYF.

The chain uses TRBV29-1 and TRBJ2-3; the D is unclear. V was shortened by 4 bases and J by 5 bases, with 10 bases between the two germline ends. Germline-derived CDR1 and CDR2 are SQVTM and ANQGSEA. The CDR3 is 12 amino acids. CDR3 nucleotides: TGCAGCGTTGGTCGGTTGGGAGATACGCAGTATTTT. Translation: CSVGRLGDTQYF.

DNA for the CDR3: TGCGCCAGCAGCCAAGTGTCCCACCAGAACTATGGCTACACCTTC. Protein sequence: CASSQVSHQNYGYTF. The chain has TRBV4-1 and TRBJ1-2; D ambiguous. This CDR3 has 15 amino acids. V was trimmed by 1 base and J by 2 bases, leaving 11 bases between them. Looked up from germline, CDR1 is MGHRA and CDR2 is YSYEKL.

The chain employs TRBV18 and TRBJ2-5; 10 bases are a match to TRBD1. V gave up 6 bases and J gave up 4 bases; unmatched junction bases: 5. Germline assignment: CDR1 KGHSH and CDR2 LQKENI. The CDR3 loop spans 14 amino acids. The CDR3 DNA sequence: TGTGCCAGCTCCCCGACAGGGGGCGCAGAGACCCAGTACTTC. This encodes CASSPTGGAETQYF.

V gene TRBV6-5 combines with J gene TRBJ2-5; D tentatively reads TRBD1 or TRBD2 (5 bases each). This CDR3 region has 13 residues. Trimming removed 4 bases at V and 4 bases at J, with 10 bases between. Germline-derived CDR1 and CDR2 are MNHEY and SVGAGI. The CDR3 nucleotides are TGTGCCAGCAGTTCTGCAGGGACAGAGACCCAGTACTTC. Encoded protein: CASSSAGTETQYF.

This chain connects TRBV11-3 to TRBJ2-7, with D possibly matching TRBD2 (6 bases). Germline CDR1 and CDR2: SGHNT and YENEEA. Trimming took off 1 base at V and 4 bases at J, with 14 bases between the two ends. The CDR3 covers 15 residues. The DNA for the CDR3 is TGTGCCAGCAGCTTAGGTCACCGGGAGATATACGAGCAGTACTTC. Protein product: CASSLGHREIYEQYF. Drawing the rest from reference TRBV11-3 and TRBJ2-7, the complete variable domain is EAGVVQSPRYKIIEKKQPVAFWCNPISGHNTLYWYLQNLGQGPELLIRYENEEAVDDSQLPKDRFSAERLKGVDSTLKIQPAELGDSAVYLCASSLGHREIYEQYFGPGTRLTVT.

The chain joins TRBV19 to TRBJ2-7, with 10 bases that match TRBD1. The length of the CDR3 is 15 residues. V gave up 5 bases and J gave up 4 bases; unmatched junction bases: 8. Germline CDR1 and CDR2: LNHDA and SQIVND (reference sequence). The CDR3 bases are TGTGCCAGTAGTGATCCGGGACAGGGGTTGTACGAGCAGTACTTC. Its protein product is CASSDPGQGLYEQYF.

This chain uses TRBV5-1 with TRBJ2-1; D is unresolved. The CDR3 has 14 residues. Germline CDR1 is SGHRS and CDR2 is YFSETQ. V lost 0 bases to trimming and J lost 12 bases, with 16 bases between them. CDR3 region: CASSLEPDSPGQFF. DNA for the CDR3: TGCGCCAGCAGCTTGGAACCTGACTCCCCTGGGCAGTTCTTC. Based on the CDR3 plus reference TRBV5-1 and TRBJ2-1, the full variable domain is KAGVTQTPRYLIKTRGQQVTLSCSPISGHRSVSWYQQTPGQGLQFLFEYFSETQRNKGNFPGRFSGRQFSNSRSEMNVSTLELGDSALYLCASSLEPDSPGQFFGPGTRLTVL.

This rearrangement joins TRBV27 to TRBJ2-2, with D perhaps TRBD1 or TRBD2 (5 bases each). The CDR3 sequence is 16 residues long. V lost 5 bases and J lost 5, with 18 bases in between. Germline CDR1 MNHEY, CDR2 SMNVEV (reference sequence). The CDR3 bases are TGTGCCAGCAGTCGAGGGACCCCCGGCGGTACCGGGGAGCTGTTTTTT. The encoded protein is CASSRGTPGGTGELFF.

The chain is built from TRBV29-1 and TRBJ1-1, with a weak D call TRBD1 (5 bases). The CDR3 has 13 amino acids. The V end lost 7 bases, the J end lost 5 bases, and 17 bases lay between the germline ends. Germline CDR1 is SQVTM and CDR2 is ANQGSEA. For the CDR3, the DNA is TGCAGCGGTGGTCTCAGGGAGGAGACTGAAGCTTTCTTT. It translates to CSGGLREETEAFF.

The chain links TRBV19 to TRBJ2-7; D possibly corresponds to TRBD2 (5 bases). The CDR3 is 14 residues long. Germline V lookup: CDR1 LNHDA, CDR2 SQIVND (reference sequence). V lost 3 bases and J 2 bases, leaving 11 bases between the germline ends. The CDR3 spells CASSIGRTAYEQYF. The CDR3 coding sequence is TGTGCCAGTAGTATCGGCAGGACTGCCTACGAGCAGTACTTC.

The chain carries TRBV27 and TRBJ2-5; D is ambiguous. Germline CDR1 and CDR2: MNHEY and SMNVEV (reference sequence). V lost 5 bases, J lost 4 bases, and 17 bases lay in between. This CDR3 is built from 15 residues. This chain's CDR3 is CASSVIGGSGETQYF. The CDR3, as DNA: TGTGCCAGCAGTGTCATAGGTGGGTCGGGAGAGACCCAGTACTTC.

The CDR3 is CASSPGDTYYGYTF. DNA for the CDR3: TGTGCCAGCAGCCCGGGGGACACCTACTATGGCTACACCTTC. The genes are TRBV7-9 and TRBJ1-2; D perhaps matches TRBD1 (6 bases). CDR3 length: 14 amino acids. V lost 5 bases and J 3 bases, leaving 13 bases between the germline ends. The germline V gene has CDR1 SEHNR and CDR2 FQNEAQ (reference sequence).